Listed here is a single T cell receptor (beta chain). Its antigen is undetermined. With V trimmed by 4 bases and J by 5 bases, 8 bases remained unmatched. Germline lookup yields CDR1 SGHRS and CDR2 YFSETQ. The CDR3 has 14 amino acids. Both 60 Vbeta primers and 13 Jbeta primers went into the PCR. Profiled with immunoSEQ multiplex PCR; TCRdb holds only in-frame clones, not every one. The table shows 250,000 to 350,000 clones, with 80% occurring only once. This sample is part of a study of cytomegalovirus exposure and HLA in healthy donors. Study-wide points: It was reported that TCR beta sequences correctly inferred the HLA-A and HLA-B alleles for most subjects. Both high specificity and high sensitivity reportedly marked the classifier's diagnosis of cytomegalovirus status. Researchers reported in a later analysis that a missense DCLRE1C variant was tied to TCR beta V- and J-gene trimming.

The V and J genes are TRBV5-1 and TRBJ1-2, with 7 nucleotides matching TRBD1. This clonotype was obtained from a girl aged 2 to 9 in good health and CMV-seronegative. The sequenced material came from PBMCs. The CDR3 sequence is CASSLRQGRYGYTF. CDR3 DNA: TGCGCCAGCAGCCTTAGACAGGGTCGATATGGCTACACCTTC. Full variable domain (remainder filled in from reference TRBV5-1 and TRBJ1-2): KAGVTQTPRYLIKTRGQQVTLSCSPISGHRSVSWYQQTPGQGLQFLFEYFSETQRNKGNFPGRFSGRQFSNSRSEMNVSTLELGDSALYLCASSLRQGRYGYTFGSGTRLTVV.